This T cell receptor (beta chain) emerged from a study of blood T cell repertoires in COVID-19. Assay: immunoSEQ multiplex PCR; the TCRdb copy retains only in-frame clones and omits some. The sample gives roughly 200,000 clones, approximately 89% of which show up once; 7.5% to 9.5% is in the top ten. Germline V lookup: CDR1 SGHRS, CDR2 YFSETQ. The length of the CDR3 is 16 residues. Trimming pared 0 bases from V and 2 bases from J, leaving 13 bases between. This sequence was found in a woman aged 55-69 years with acute or convalescent COVID-19. The sample consisted of peripheral blood. V gene TRBV5-1 combines with J gene TRBJ2-3; tentatively, D is TRBD1 (6 bases). In nucleotides, the CDR3 is TGCGCCAGCAGCTTGGCCCTGGACAGCCCCACAGATACGCAGTATTTT. Encoded protein: CASSLALDSPTDTQYF.